The 32 T cell receptor beta chains given below trace back to one sample, sequenced in a study of human T cells and chemical hapten exposure. Described time point: patch test 2, 6 weeks after DPC sensitization. Treatment defined: therapeutic diphenylcyclopropenone sensitization with weekly scalp DPC. Sequencing started from total RNA isolated from unfractionated whole blood. TCRdb re-called the RACE reads through MiXCR, storing one row per CDR3 protein. The data contain 35,000 to 50,000 distinct CDR3 sequences, approximately 9.7% of them seen just once; the ten biggest clones take up more than 13%. Sequenced material: whole blood, taken in connection with sensitization to the hapten diphenylcyclopropenone (DPC). The receptors here all came from a woman between 25 and 40 years old with alopecia areata. Some clones in this sample may be carry-over from other donors' samples.

A remark on this clonotype: The junction departs from the called germline gene at one end, perhaps through a read error. The chain joins TRBV5-4 to TRBJ2-2; TRBD2 aligns across 10 bases. In germline, CDR1 is SGHNT, CDR2 YYREEE (reference sequence). The CDR3 runs to 14 residues. The CDR3 DNA reads TGTGCCAGCAGCGCGGGACTAGCGCCCGGGGAGCCGTTTTTT. Protein sequence: CASSAGLAPGEPFF.

This clonotype was counted ten times or more. The chain recombines TRBV7-6 with TRBJ1-2, with 7 bases aligning to TRBD1. Germline values: CDR1 SGHVS, CDR2 FNYEAQ. J gave up 2 bases and V 6 bases, and 6 bases lay outside the gene matches. The CDR3 runs to 14 residues. This CDR3 is CASSLTTGNYGYTF. DNA of the CDR3: TGTGCCAGCAGTTTAACGACAGGGAACTATGGCTACACCTTC.

The rearrangement uses TRBV19 and TRBJ1-2; 8 bases line up with TRBD1. The CDR3 has 14 amino acids. Trimming at V came to 5 bases and at J to 2 bases, leaving 4 bases not matched to a gene. Germline V lookup: CDR1 LNHDA, CDR2 SQIVND (reference sequence). This CDR3 is CASSLDRDNYGYTF. The CDR3 bases are TGTGCCAGTAGTTTGGACAGGGACAACTATGGCTACACCTTC.

This clonotype was counted ten times or more. The chain recombines TRBV25-1 with TRBJ2-1, with D possibly being TRBD1 or TRBD2 (5 bases each). V shed 5 bases and J shed 10 bases, with 15 bases lying between them. This CDR3 spans 13 amino acids. The germline gives CDR1 MGHDK, CDR2 SYGVNS. CDR3 sequence: CASSSGPGKEQFF. As DNA, the CDR3 is TGTGCCAGCAGTTCGGGACCGGGGAAGGAGCAGTTCTTC.

This clonotype has a count of ten or more. The CDR3 loop is CASSLGEGWQPQHF. The CDR3 coding sequence is TGTGCCAGCAGCTTAGGGGAGGGTTGGCAGCCCCAGCATTTT. V gene TRBV7-9 combines with J gene TRBJ1-5; D is unresolved. This CDR3 region has 14 residues. V was clipped by 1 base and J by 7 bases, with 11 bases between them. Germline assignment: CDR1 SEHNR and CDR2 FQNEAQ (reference sequence).

This clonotype was recorded at least ten times. This chain uses TRBV19 with TRBJ1-5; D is ambiguous. Trimming took off 3 bases at V and 5 bases at J, with 5 bases between the two ends. The CDR3 totals 12 residues. Germline V lookup: CDR1 LNHDA, CDR2 SQIVND (reference sequence). This chain's CDR3 is CASSIPHQPQHF. The CDR3 region has the DNA TGTGCCAGTAGTATCCCTCATCAGCCCCAGCATTTT.

The rearrangement uses TRBV19 and TRBJ1-5; D is ambiguous. Trimming pared 7 bases from V and 3 bases from J, leaving 16 bases between. This CDR3 has 15 amino acids. Germline V gene sequence: CDR1 LNHDA, CDR2 SQIVND (reference sequence). The CDR3 nucleotides are TGTGCCAGTACCGCGCCCCGGGAAAACAATCAGCCCCAGCATTTT. It specifies CASTAPRENNQPQHF.

The chain uses TRBV7-2 and TRBJ2-3; TRBD2 matches 9 bases. Germline V gene sequence: CDR1 SGHTA, CDR2 FQGNSA. This CDR3 region has 16 residues. J lost 2 bases, V lost 0 bases, and 3 bases had no gene match. The CDR3 nucleotides are TGTGCCAGCAGCTTAGCGGGGACTAGCATCACAGATACGCAGTATTTT. It codes for CASSLAGTSITDTQYF.

This clonotype was observed a handful of times. The chain couples TRBV7-9 to TRBJ2-7; D possibly corresponds to TRBD2 (6 bases). CDR1 is SEHNR, CDR2 FQNEAQ, per germline (reference sequence). The V end was cut by 2 bases, the J end by 0 bases, with 14 bases between. The CDR3 covers 16 residues. The CDR3, as DNA: TGTGCCAGCAGCTTAACCGGGACTGGGAGCTCCTACGAGCAGTACTTC. It specifies CASSLTGTGSSYEQYF.

This rearrangement joins TRBV12-5 to TRBJ2-5; D possibly corresponds to TRBD1 (6 bases). With 1 base removed from V and 2 bases from J, the gap between germline ends came to 20 bases. Germline CDR1 reads LGHNT; CDR2 reads FRNRAP. The CDR3 totals 18 residues. The CDR3 loop reads CASGLGGPGTHFQETQYF. As DNA, the CDR3 is TGTGCTAGTGGTTTGGGGGGCCCCGGGACACATTTTCAAGAGACCCAGTACTTC. Based on the CDR3 plus reference TRBV12-5 and TRBJ2-5, the full variable domain is DARVTQTPRHKVTEMGQEVTMRCQPILGHNTVFWYRQTMMQGLELLAYFRNRAPLDDSGMPKDRFSAEMPDATLATLKIQPSEPRDSAVYFCASGLGGPGTHFQETQYFGPGTRLLVL.

The gene calls are TRBV4-3 and TRBJ2-2; D is uncertain. Trimming removed 3 bases from V and 2 bases from J, with 4 bases in between. CDR1 is LGHNA, CDR2 YSLEER, per germline. The CDR3 length is 13 residues. DNA of the CDR3: TGCGCCAGCAGCCAGCGAAACACCGGGGAGCTGTTTTTT. It translates to CASSQRNTGELFF.

This clonotype was recorded many times. J is TRBJ2-2 and V is TRBV15, with TRBD1 identical over 7 bases. The CDR3 has 15 amino acids. V lost 6 bases to trimming and J lost 3 bases; unmatched junction nucleotides: 7. CDR1 is LNHNV and CDR2 is YYDKDF in the germline V gene (reference sequence). This chain's CDR3 is CATRHDREDTGELFF. As DNA, the CDR3 is TGTGCCACCAGACACGACAGGGAAGACACCGGGGAGCTGTTTTTT.

There are many counts of this clonotype. The rearrangement joins TRBV7-2 to TRBJ1-4; TRBD1 might be the D (5 bases). V was pared by 5 bases and J by 6 bases, with 16 bases between. This CDR3 has 15 amino acids. Per germline, CDR1 SGHTA and CDR2 FQGNSA. CDR3 sequence reads: CASSRASGWDEKLFF. The CDR3 DNA reads TGTGCCAGCAGCCGAGCTTCAGGGTGGGATGAAAAACTGTTTTTT.

This clonotype has ten or more counts. The chain employs TRBV6-2 or TRBV6-3 and TRBJ2-7; 9 bases map to TRBD1. Germline V CDR1 and CDR2: MNHEY, SVGEGT. V shed 6 bases, J shed 0 bases, and the junction held 9 bases outside the gene matches. CDR3 length: 16 amino acids. The CDR3 DNA follows: TGTGCCAGCAGCCAGGACAGGGGATGGAGCTCCTACGAGCAGTACTTC. Translating it yields CASSQDRGWSSYEQYF.

Ten or more counts support this clonotype. The V gene is TRBV7-3, the J gene TRBJ1-2, with TRBD1 as a possible D gene (6 bases). The ends were cut back, 1 base at V and 6 bases at J, with 12 bases in the middle. CDR1 is SGHTA and CDR2 is FQGTGA in the germline V gene. This CDR3 is built from 14 residues. The CDR3 sequence is CASSLNAGADGYTF. The DNA of the CDR3 is TGTGCCAGCAGCTTAAACGCAGGGGCGGATGGCTACACCTTC.

This clonotype appeared many times. CDR3: CASSILDRGSTEAFF. The DNA for the CDR3 is TGTGCCAGTAGTATACTGGACAGAGGTAGCACTGAAGCTTTCTTT. The chain carries TRBV19 and TRBJ1-1; possibly TRBD1 for D (6 bases). The V end lost 2 bases, the J end lost 4 bases, and 14 bases lay between the germline ends. The CDR3 totals 15 residues. Germline loops: CDR1 LNHDA, CDR2 SQIVND (reference sequence).

This clonotype was found many times. J is TRBJ2-7 and V is TRBV6-2 or TRBV6-3; D is perhaps TRBD1 or TRBD2 (5 bases each). V lost 0 bases and J lost 5, with 11 bases in between. Looked up from germline, CDR1 is MNHEY and CDR2 is SVGEGT. The CDR3 runs 14 residues. The CDR3 coding sequence is TGTGCCAGCAGTTACTCCCAGGGAGTCCACGAGCAGTACTTC. Residues: CASSYSQGVHEQYF.

This clonotype was counted ten times or more. This chain connects TRBV5-4 to TRBJ2-7; D is perhaps TRBD2 (5 bases). The germline CDR1 and CDR2 sequences are SGHNT and YYREEE (reference sequence). CDR3 size: 14 residues. Trimming stripped 0 bases from V and 6 bases from J, with 13 bases between. The DNA of the CDR3 is TGTGCCAGCAGCTTGGAGACTGTCAGCGGCGAGCAGTACTTC. Translated: CASSLETVSGEQYF.

This clonotype was seen at least ten times. This rearrangement joins TRBV25-1 to TRBJ2-3; D is undetermined. V was shortened by 0 bases and J by 0 bases, with 10 bases between the two germline ends. The CDR3 covers 16 residues. The V gene's germline CDR1 is MGHDK and CDR2 SYGVNS. The CDR3 loop reads CASSEYFEDSTDTQYF. The CDR3 DNA is TGTGCCAGCAGTGAATATTTTGAGGATAGCACAGATACGCAGTATTTT. The whole variable domain, remainder taken from reference TRBV25-1 and TRBJ2-3, is EADIYQTPRYLVIGTGKKITLECSQTMGHDKMYWYQQDPGMELHLIHYSYGVNSTEKGDLSSESTVSRIRTEHFPLTLESARPSHTSQYLCASSEYFEDSTDTQYFGPGTRLTVL.

Many counts were recorded for this clonotype. This sequence joins TRBV7-6 and TRBJ2-7; 9 bases match TRBD1. CDR1 and CDR2 from the germline V gene are SGHVS and FNYEAQ. V shed 3 bases, J shed 4 bases, and the junction held 4 bases outside the gene matches. This CDR3 spans 14 amino acids. CDR3 in DNA: TGTGCCAGCAGCTTCGACGACAGGGGGTACGAGCAGTACTTC. Its translation: CASSFDDRGYEQYF. Variable domain in full (rest from reference TRBV7-6 and TRBJ2-7): GAGVSQSPRYKVTKRGQDVALRCDPISGHVSLYWYRQALGQGPEFLTYFNYEAQQDKSGLPNDRFSAERPEGSISTLTIQRTEQRDSAMYRCASSFDDRGYEQYFGPGTRLTVT.

This clonotype has a count of ten or more. This rearrangement joins TRBV6-6 to TRBJ2-4; 8 nucleotides align to TRBD1. The junction had 4 bases not matched to a gene; V was cut back by 7 bases and J by 8 bases. The CDR3 is 12 amino acids. The germline gives CDR1 MNHNY, CDR2 SVGAGI (reference sequence). The CDR3 region is CASNDRGDIQYF. The CDR3 nucleotides read TGTGCCAGCAACGACAGGGGAGACATTCAGTACTTC.

This chain uses TRBV20-1 with TRBJ2-3, with TRBD1 identical over 8 bases. The CDR3 is 16 residues long. Germline loops: CDR1 DFQATT, CDR2 SNEGSKA (reference sequence). J lost 5 bases, V lost 6 bases, and 16 bases had no gene match. The CDR3 spells CSAAPPDRGSGDTQYF. The CDR3 DNA is TGCAGTGCCGCTCCCCCCGACAGGGGTTCGGGAGATACGCAGTATTTT.

This clonotype came up a few times. The chain links TRBV3-1 to TRBJ2-7, with D maybe TRBD1 (5 bases). Germline V CDR1 and CDR2: LGHDT, YNNKEL (reference sequence). Trimming left V 5 bases short and J 6 bases short, with 11 bases between. The CDR3 sequence is 12 residues long. The CDR3 is CASSNQGTEQYF. CDR3 DNA: TGTGCCAGCAGCAACCAGGGAACCGAGCAGTACTTC.

This clonotype was found a few times. The rearrangement links TRBV3-1 to TRBJ2-2; D unclear. This CDR3 spans 15 amino acids. Germline-derived CDR1 and CDR2 are LGHDT and YNNKEL (reference sequence). Trimming stripped 7 bases from V and 0 bases from J, with 12 bases between. For the CDR3, the DNA is TGTGCCAGCACCCTGGCGCAGGCGAACACCGGGGAGCTGTTTTTT. Protein: CASTLAQANTGELFF.

The chain links TRBV2 to TRBJ2-5; 9 bases fit TRBD2. Germline V gives CDR1 SNHLY, CDR2 FYNNEI. Unmatched junction bases numbered 4, after V lost 6 bases and J lost 2 bases. The CDR3 is 14 residues long. This chain's CDR3 is CASRSGGRQETQYF. The CDR3 DNA reads TGTGCCAGCAGGAGCGGGGGGCGTCAAGAGACCCAGTACTTC.

This clonotype has a handful of counts. The chain is built from TRBV12-3 or TRBV12-4 and TRBJ2-1, with D possibly TRBD2 on 7 matching bases. This CDR3 is 17 amino acids long. Trimming took 5 bases from V and 3 from J, leaving 20 bases between them. CDR3 sequence: CASSPRVGGGRYNEQFF. CDR3 coding DNA: TGTGCCAGCAGTCCGAGGGTAGGGGGGGGCCGCTACAATGAGCAGTTCTTC.

This clonotype occurred a few times. V and J are TRBV5-1 and TRBJ1-2, with TRBD1 as a possible D gene (5 bases). The CDR3 contains 15 residues. V lost 4 bases and J 9 bases, leaving 22 bases between the germline ends. Per germline, CDR1 SGHRS and CDR2 YFSETQ. The CDR3, as DNA: TGCGCCAGCAGCCTACGACTCGGGACTGATTTAAGCTACACCTTC. Amino acid sequence: CASSLRLGTDLSYTF.

Sample share makes this clonotype medium-sized. The genes are TRBV6-1 and TRBJ1-5; 9 bases map to TRBD1. The CDR3 runs to 17 residues. Unmatched junction bases numbered 9, after V lost 4 bases and J lost 2 bases. CDR1 and CDR2 from the germline V gene are MNHNS and SASEGT. CDR3 coding DNA: TGTGCCAGCAGTGGGTGGACAGGGGTAGCGGGCAATCAGCCCCAGCATTTT. It is translated as CASSGWTGVAGNQPQHF.

This clonotype occurred a few times. The rearrangement uses TRBV28 and TRBJ2-7; 9 bases map to TRBD2. Germline-derived CDR1 and CDR2 are MDHEN and SYDVKM. With 6 bases clipped from V and 2 bases from J, the junction kept 5 bases outside the gene matches. There are 14 residues in the CDR3. Here the CDR3 DNA reads TGTGCCAGCAGACTGGAGCGGGGGGCCTACGAGCAGTACTTC. Its protein is CASRLERGAYEQYF.

This clonotype was recorded at least ten times. The genes are TRBV7-2 and TRBJ1-5, with D unresolved. V lost 1 base and J 0 bases, leaving 10 bases between the germline ends. The CDR3 length is 16 residues. CDR1 SGHTA and CDR2 FQGNSA come from the germline V gene. CDR3 loop: CASSLEPDYSNQPQHF. The CDR3 DNA reads as TGTGCCAGCAGCTTAGAGCCAGATTATAGCAATCAGCCCCAGCATTTT.

The genes are TRBV27 and TRBJ2-2; D remains unclear. The CDR3 consists of 11 residues. Looked up from germline, CDR1 is MNHEY and CDR2 is SMNVEV (reference sequence). V was trimmed by 4 bases and J by 5 bases, leaving 2 bases between them. CDR3 region: CASSSTGELFF. As DNA, the CDR3 is TGTGCCAGCAGTTCAACCGGGGAGCTGTTTTTT.

This clonotype has a handful of counts. This chain joins TRBV6-2 or TRBV6-3 and TRBJ2-6; 9 nucleotides line up with TRBD1. The CDR3 loop spans 16 amino acids. Germline values: CDR1 MNHEY, CDR2 SVGEGT. The junction had 4 bases not matched to a gene; V was cut back by 4 bases and J by 3 bases. This chain's CDR3 is CASSWGTGFGANVLTF. The CDR3 DNA is TGTGCCAGCAGTTGGGGGACAGGGTTTGGGGCCAACGTCCTGACTTTC.